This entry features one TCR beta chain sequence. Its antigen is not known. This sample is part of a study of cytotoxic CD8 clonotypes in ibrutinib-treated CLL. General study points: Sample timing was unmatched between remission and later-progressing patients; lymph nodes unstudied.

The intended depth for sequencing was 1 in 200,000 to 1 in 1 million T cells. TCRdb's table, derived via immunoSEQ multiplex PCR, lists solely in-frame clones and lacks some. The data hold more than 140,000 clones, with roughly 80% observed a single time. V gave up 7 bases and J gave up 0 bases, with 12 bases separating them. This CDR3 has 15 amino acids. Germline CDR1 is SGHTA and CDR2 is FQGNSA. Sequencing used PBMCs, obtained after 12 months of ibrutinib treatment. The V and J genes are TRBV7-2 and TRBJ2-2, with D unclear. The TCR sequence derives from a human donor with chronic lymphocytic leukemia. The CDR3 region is CASNLRAPNTGELFF. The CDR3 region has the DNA TGTGCCAGCAACCTCCGGGCCCCGAACACCGGGGAGCTGTTTTTT.